The TCR beta chain under discussion was sequenced for a study of blood T cell repertoires in COVID-19. Assay used: immunoSEQ multiplex PCR; TCRdb lists only in-frame clones, some missing. This sample has about 25,000 clones, with 80% found just once. V was pared by 6 bases and J by 4 bases, with 18 bases between. There are 15 residues in the CDR3. From germline, CDR1 is LNHDA and CDR2 SQIVND (reference sequence). This TCR came from an elderly woman with acute or convalescent COVID-19. This chain uses TRBV19 with TRBJ1-2, with a weak D call TRBD1 (5 bases). Source material: peripheral blood. The CDR3 DNA is TGTGCCAGTAGACCAAGTTCAACAGGACCCTATGGCTACACCTTC. This codes for CASRPSSTGPYGYTF. Looking up the rest from reference TRBV19 and TRBJ1-2 gives the full variable domain: DGGITQSPKYLFRKEGQNVTLSCEQNLNHDAMYWYRQDPGQGLRLIYYSQIVNDFQKGDIAEGYSVSREKKESFPLTVTSAQKNPTAFYLCASRPSSTGPYGYTFGSGTRLTVV.